Each of the 18 T cell receptor beta chains below was sequenced from the same sample in a study of cytomegalovirus exposure and HLA in healthy donors. 13 Jbeta primers and 60 Vbeta primers were used for the PCR. The data were produced by immunoSEQ multiplex PCR, yet TCRdb's version contains in-frame clones alone and is incomplete. Of roughly 190,000 clones listed, around 90% are singletons. Sequenced sample: PBMCs. The origin of the receptors is a boy aged 2-15 years in good health and CMV-seronegative.

This chain joins TRBV2 and TRBJ2-5, with TRBD2 matching over 7 bases. The V segment lost 2 bases and the J segment 7 bases; nucleotides outside the gene matches: 10. Germline assignment: CDR1 SNHLY and CDR2 FYNNEI. This CDR3 is 15 amino acids long. CDR3 residues: CASSERGSGEGTQYF. In DNA form, the CDR3 reads TGTGCCAGCAGTGAAAGAGGGTCCGGGGAGGGGACCCAGTACTTC.

This rearrangement joins TRBV6-5 to TRBJ2-7, with no clear D. The V and J ends lost 7 bases and 7 bases respectively, with 17 bases between them. The V gene's germline CDR1 is MNHEY and CDR2 SVGAGI. The CDR3 has 13 residues. The CDR3 here is CASTALLPGEQYF. The CDR3 DNA reads TGTGCCAGCACGGCGCTCCTTCCCGGGGAGCAGTACTTC.

V gene TRBV2 combines with J gene TRBJ2-1, with D uncertain. The CDR3 loop spans 15 amino acids. V gave up 2 bases and J gave up 0 bases, with 8 bases separating them. Germline V gene data show CDR1 as SNHLY and CDR2 as FYNNEI. In nucleotides, the CDR3 is TGTGCCAGCAGTGAATCGGGTCCCTCCTACAATGAGCAGTTCTTC. This gives the protein CASSESGPSYNEQFF.

This clone was seen a few times. The gene calls are TRBV7-2 and TRBJ2-5, with 14 bases aligning to TRBD2. This CDR3 region has 19 residues. Germline CDR1 and CDR2: SGHTA and FQGNSA. Losses at the gene ends were 1 base for V and 2 bases for J; bases not matched to a gene: 9. CDR3 residues: CASSLVGGLAGVLQETQYF. Written as DNA, the CDR3 is TGTGCCAGCAGCTTAGTGGGGGGACTAGCGGGAGTTTTACAAGAGACCCAGTACTTC.

This clone has a handful of counts. The V call is TRBV5-1, the J call TRBJ2-7; no firm D call. Between the trimmed V and J ends, which lost 4 bases and 2 bases, there was a span of 10 bases. Germline CDR1 is SGHRS and CDR2 is YFSETQ. This CDR3 spans 13 amino acids. This chain's CDR3 is CASSHEGAYEQYF. The CDR3 DNA reads TGCGCCAGCAGCCACGAAGGAGCCTACGAGCAGTACTTC.

This clone was seen only a few times. The chain is built from TRBV10-1 and TRBJ2-3; D might be TRBD1 (6 bases). This CDR3 is 14 amino acids long. V gave up 5 bases and J gave up 2 bases, with 11 bases separating them. Per germline, CDR1 WNHNN and CDR2 SYGVQD (reference sequence). Here the CDR3 DNA reads TGCGCCAGCAGTTTGACAGGTCCCACAGATACGCAGTATTTT. This encodes CASSLTGPTDTQYF.

This chain links TRBV30 with TRBJ2-3, with TRBD1 matching 8 bases. Germline CDR1 reads GTSNPN; CDR2 reads SVGIG (reference sequence). V shed 4 bases and J 9 bases; nucleotides not matched to a gene: 9. CDR3 length equals 13 residues. The CDR3 DNA reads as TGTGCCTGGACCCTGACAGGGGCGGACACGCAGTATTTT. It yields the protein CAWTLTGADTQYF.

The chain uses TRBV5-1 and TRBJ2-2; TRBD2 matches at 7 bases. V trimming: 3 bases; J trimming: 3 bases; junction bases outside the gene matches: 11. Germline lookup yields CDR1 SGHRS and CDR2 YFSETQ. The CDR3 contains 17 residues. This CDR3 reads CASSSGLERGYTGELFF. The CDR3 nucleotides read TGCGCCAGCAGCTCGGGTTTGGAGCGGGGATACACCGGGGAGCTGTTTTTT.

The rearrangement joins TRBV30 to TRBJ1-2; D not certain. Germline loops: CDR1 GTSNPN, CDR2 SVGIG (reference sequence). This CDR3 is built from 14 residues. Trimming pared 5 bases from V and 4 bases from J, leaving 17 bases between. The CDR3 nucleotides read TGTGCCTGGTACCGAAGGGAGGGTGGCTATGGCTACACCTTC. It yields the protein CAWYRREGGYGYTF. Using reference TRBV30 and TRBJ1-2 for the parts outside the CDR3, the full variable domain is SQTIHQWPATLVQPVGSPLSLECTVEGTSNPNLYWYRQAAGRGLQLLFYSVGIGQISSEVPQNLSASRPQDRQFILSSKKLLLSDSGFYLCAWYRREGGYGYTFGSGTRLTVV.

The chain is built from TRBV18 and TRBJ2-7; D possibly corresponds to TRBD1 (6 bases). Germline V gives CDR1 KGHSH, CDR2 LQKENI. V lost 0 bases and J 2 bases, leaving 11 bases between the germline ends. This CDR3 is built from 15 residues. CDR3 residues: CASSPPSTGPYEQYF. The CDR3 DNA is TGTGCCAGCTCACCACCCTCGACAGGACCCTACGAGCAGTACTTC. The full variable domain, rest sourced from reference TRBV18 and TRBJ2-7, is NAGVMQNPRHLVRRRGQEARLRCSPMKGHSHVYWYRQLPEEGLKFMVYLQKENIIDESGMPKERFSAEFPKEGPSILRIQQVVRGDSAAYFCASSPPSTGPYEQYFGPGTRLTVT.

The rearrangement joins TRBV5-1 to TRBJ2-7; D is unclear. The CDR3 sequence is 11 residues long. Per germline, CDR1 SGHRS and CDR2 YFSETQ. The V end lost 5 bases, the J end lost 5 bases, and 8 bases lay between the germline ends. In DNA form, the CDR3 reads TGCGCCAGCAGTTTGATAGACGAGCAGTACTTC. The encoded protein is CASSLIDEQYF.

CDR3 protein: CASSLGGEQYF. The CDR3 DNA reads as TGTGCCAGCAGCCTGGGGGGCGAGCAGTACTTC. The chain has TRBV25-1 and TRBJ2-7, with D tentatively TRBD2 (6 bases). Trimming pared 6 bases from V and 6 bases from J, leaving 9 bases between. CDR1 is MGHDK and CDR2 is SYGVNS in the germline V gene. The CDR3 sequence is 11 residues long.

This clone occurred once. The chain recombines TRBV9 with TRBJ2-1; possible D gene TRBD2, 7 bases. The germline V and J ends were trimmed by 0 bases and 3 bases, with 10 bases remaining between them. Germline CDR1 SGDLS, CDR2 YYNGEE. This CDR3 region has 15 residues. CDR3: CASSVGGGRYNEQFF. The CDR3 coding sequence is TGTGCCAGCAGCGTAGGGGGGGGGCGCTACAATGAGCAGTTCTTC.

This chain uses TRBV9 with TRBJ2-3; 10 positions agree with TRBD2. Germline V gene sequence: CDR1 SGDLS, CDR2 YYNGEE. V lost 2 bases and J lost 3; bases outside the gene matches: 9. The CDR3 is 17 amino acids. Here the CDR3 DNA reads TGTGCCAGCAGCGTGGACCCCACTAGCGGGGTTACAGATACGCAGTATTTT. Its translation is CASSVDPTSGVTDTQYF.

This clone came up a few times. J is TRBJ1-5 and V is TRBV6-1; 12 bases align to TRBD1. The J segment lost 5 bases and the V segment lost 4 bases, leaving 18 bases of the junction unmatched. The germline V gene encodes CDR1 MNHNS and CDR2 SASEGT. The CDR3 has 20 amino acids. The DNA of the CDR3 is TGTGCCAGCAGTGGGGACCTTGACTCCGGGACAGGGGGCCCGGATCAGCCCCAGCATTTT. This sequence encodes CASSGDLDSGTGGPDQPQHF.

The chain recombines TRBV7-2 with TRBJ2-7; 8 nucleotides match TRBD2. Germline lookup yields CDR1 SGHTA and CDR2 FQGNSA. After removal of 11 bases from V and 6 bases from J, the junction contained 15 bases not matched to a gene. This CDR3 is 14 amino acids long. CDR3 amino acids: CAGRGAGGSAEQYF. CDR3 in DNA: TGTGCCGGCCGGGGGGCGGGGGGATCTGCCGAGCAGTACTTC.

V and J are TRBV30 and TRBJ1-1; TRBD1 is a possible D gene (5 bases). This CDR3 region has 13 residues. The germline CDR1 and CDR2 sequences are GTSNPN and SVGIG (reference sequence). Trimming stripped 2 bases from V and 0 bases from J, with 7 bases between. CDR3 residues: CAWSQGLNTEAFF. CDR3 coding DNA: TGTGCCTGGAGTCAGGGATTGAACACTGAAGCTTTCTTT.

The V call is TRBV19, the J call TRBJ1-1; tentative D call: TRBD1 (5 bases). The V gene lost 5 bases and the J gene lost 4 bases, with 14 bases spanning the gap. Germline V gene data show CDR1 as LNHDA and CDR2 as SQIVND (reference sequence). The length of the CDR3 is 14 residues. The CDR3 region is CASSSLQGTTEAFF. The DNA of the CDR3 is TGTGCCAGTAGTTCTCTTCAGGGAACCACTGAAGCTTTCTTT.